The next 17 T cell receptor beta chains were all read from a single sample in a study of T cell responses to AZD1222 COVID-19 vaccine. The data were produced by immunoSEQ multiplex PCR, yet TCRdb's version contains in-frame clones alone and is incomplete. The sample holds around 94,000 clones, around 82% seen once. Sequences were derived from peripheral blood, sampled on day 0 of AZD1222 vaccination. These receptor sequences come from an adult in good health.

The V call is TRBV27, the J call TRBJ1-1; D call uncertain. The CDR3 extends over 15 amino acids. Germline-derived CDR1 and CDR2 are MNHEY and SMNVEV (reference sequence). The V end was cut by 6 bases, the J end by 2 bases, with 16 bases between. The CDR3 spells CASSHSSRVNTEAFF. Here the CDR3 DNA reads TGTGCCAGCAGCCACTCCTCGCGTGTAAACACTGAAGCTTTCTTT.

A single count supports this clone. The chain has TRBV5-6 and TRBJ2-4; 9 bases align to TRBD1. The CDR3 is 16 amino acids. V was pared by 3 bases and J by 0 bases, with 4 bases of the junction left unmatched. From germline, CDR1 is SGHDT and CDR2 YYEEEE. CDR3 nucleotides: TGTGCCAGCAGCTATCGGGGACAGGGAGCCAAAAACATTCAGTACTTC. Translated, it gives CASSYRGQGAKNIQYF.

The chain carries TRBV10-1 and TRBJ2-1; TRBD2 matches at 11 bases. CDR3 length: 18 amino acids. V dropped 3 bases and J dropped 6; count of bases not matched to a gene: 13. Germline assignment: CDR1 WNHNN and CDR2 SYGVQD (reference sequence). The CDR3 region is CASSDRTRSGGAVNEQFF. The CDR3 DNA reads as TGCGCCAGCAGTGACCGGACTCGTAGCGGGGGGGCAGTCAATGAGCAGTTCTTC.

The chain couples TRBV6-6 to TRBJ2-7; the D is unclear. This CDR3 has 9 amino acids. Germline assignment: CDR1 MNHNY and CDR2 SVGAGI (reference sequence). Trimming pared 7 bases from V and 7 bases from J, leaving 5 bases between. The CDR3 sequence: CASNGEQYV. CDR3 sequence (DNA): TGTGCCAGCAACGGAGAGCAGTACGTC.

The chain's CDR3 is CASSPQTIPNYGYTF. CDR3 coding DNA: TGTGCCAGCAGCCCGCAGACAATCCCTAACTATGGCTACACCTTC. The chain joins TRBV7-9 to TRBJ1-2, with D hard to call. Trimming took off 5 bases at V and 0 bases at J, with 13 bases between the two ends. The V gene's germline CDR1 is SEHNR and CDR2 FQNEAQ (reference sequence). There are 15 residues in the CDR3. The whole variable domain, filled in from reference TRBV7-9 and TRBJ1-2, reads DTGVSQNPRHKITKRGQNVTFRCDPISEHNRLYWYRQTLGQGPEFLTYFQNEAQLEKSRLLSDRFSAERPKGSFSTLEIQRTEQGDSAMYLCASSPQTIPNYGYTFGSGTRLTVV.

This clone was found a few times. This chain connects TRBV29-1 to TRBJ1-5, with D unresolved. Germline CDR1 SQVTM, CDR2 ANQGSEA. The V and J ends lost 6 bases and 2 bases respectively, with 11 bases between them. The CDR3 is 13 amino acids. The chain's CDR3 is CSVRGAGNQPQHF. Here the CDR3 DNA reads TGCAGCGTCAGAGGCGCAGGCAATCAGCCCCAGCATTTT.

About this clone itself: Other nucleotide sequences from this sample produce the same CDR3. The chain couples TRBV7-2 to TRBJ1-5; D remains unclear. The CDR3 runs to 14 residues. Germline values: CDR1 SGHTA, CDR2 FQGNSA. V lost 1 base and J 2 bases, leaving 6 bases between the germline ends. The CDR3 region has the DNA TGTGCCAGCAGCTTAGGGCTCCGCAATCAGCCCCAGCATTTT. It codes for CASSLGLRNQPQHF.

V usage is TRBV6-5 and J usage is TRBJ2-7; 10 bases are a match to TRBD1. The CDR3 consists of 16 residues. Germline V gene lookup returns CDR1 MNHEY and CDR2 SVGAGI. J gave up 5 bases and V 4 bases, and 11 bases lay outside the gene matches. DNA for the CDR3: TGTGCCAGCAGTTTTCGCCGGGGACAGGGGTCCCACGAGCAGTACTTC. It codes for CASSFRRGQGSHEQYF.

The chain has TRBV6-5 and TRBJ1-1; possible D gene TRBD1, 6 bases. This CDR3 contains 12 residues. Germline CDR1 MNHEY, CDR2 SVGAGI. V was clipped by 8 bases and J by 5 bases, with 12 bases between them. CDR3 amino acids: CASWLGATEAFF. The CDR3 DNA reads TGTGCCAGCTGGTTGGGGGCAACTGAAGCTTTCTTT.

The chain has TRBV6-2 or TRBV6-3 and TRBJ1-1; tentative D call: TRBD1 (5 bases). The V gene lost 2 bases and the J gene lost 3 bases, with 22 bases spanning the gap. Germline V gene sequence: CDR1 MNHEY, CDR2 SVGEGT. The CDR3 contains 18 residues. This chain's CDR3 is CASSYPRQFLVTDTEAFF. In DNA, the CDR3 is TGTGCCAGCAGTTACCCTCGACAGTTCCTAGTTACGGACACTGAAGCTTTCTTT.

The V and J genes are TRBV29-1 and TRBJ2-5; D not certain. Germline CDR1 SQVTM, CDR2 ANQGSEA. V shed 5 bases and J shed 5 bases, with 9 bases lying between them. CDR3 length equals 11 residues. For the CDR3, the DNA is TGCAGCGTTTCTCCCCGGGAGACCCAGTACTTC. It is translated as CSVSPRETQYF.

The chain combines TRBV4-1 with TRBJ1-5; D remains ambiguous. The V gene's germline CDR1 is MGHRA and CDR2 YSYEKL. Trimming removed 0 bases from V and 6 bases from J, with 15 bases in between. This CDR3 region has 16 residues. The CDR3 nucleotides read TGCGCCAGCAGCCAAGATATTTCGGCCCGTGGTCAGCCCCAGCATTTT. Protein product: CASSQDISARGQPQHF.

In this sample, this clone turned up once. This chain joins TRBV4-3 and TRBJ2-3, with D perhaps matching TRBD2 (5 bases). V was cut by 4 bases and J by 2 bases, with 13 bases left in between. The germline gives CDR1 LGHNA, CDR2 YSLEER. The CDR3 is made up of 15 amino acids. CDR3 bases: TGCGCCAGCAGCCCCCGGGGAGCGGACACAGATACGCAGTATTTT. Its protein product is CASSPRGADTDTQYF.

The chain carries TRBV9 and TRBJ1-3; TRBD1 aligns across 8 bases. The germline gives CDR1 SGDLS, CDR2 YYNGEE. The CDR3 runs 17 residues. J lost 0 bases, V lost 4 bases, and 9 bases had no gene match. For the CDR3, the DNA is TGTGCCAGCAGCACAGGACAGGGCCGGAGCTCTGGAAACACCATATATTTT. Residues: CASSTGQGRSSGNTIYF.

The gene calls are TRBV28 and TRBJ1-6; D is perhaps TRBD1 (5 bases). CDR3 size: 15 residues. V lost 5 bases and J lost 7, with 15 bases in between. Germline CDR1 MDHEN, CDR2 SYDVKM. The CDR3 reads CASSPGKMGNSPLHF. Written as DNA, the CDR3 is TGTGCCAGCAGTCCAGGGAAAATGGGAAATTCACCCCTCCACTTT.

This clone was counted at least ten times. V gene TRBV28 combines with J gene TRBJ1-1; tentatively, D is TRBD1 (5 bases). Germline assignment: CDR1 MDHEN and CDR2 SYDVKM. V was clipped by 6 bases and J by 5 bases, with 16 bases between them. This CDR3 has 14 amino acids. CDR3 sequence: CASRLVGGRTEAFF. CDR3 in DNA: TGTGCCAGCAGATTAGTCGGGGGTCGGACTGAAGCTTTCTTT.

Notes on this clone: One junction end disagrees with the germline gene, perhaps due to a read error. The gene calls are TRBV28 and TRBJ1-2, with TRBD1 matching over 8 bases. The CDR3 is 12 amino acids. Germline loops: CDR1 MDHEN, CDR2 SYDVKM. CDR3 loop: CASSRGQDRHAF. The CDR3 region has the DNA TGTGCCAGCAGCCGGGGACAGGACCGACATGCCTTC.